The 23 T cell receptor beta chains below were found in one sample sequenced in a study of blood T cells in healthy people across ages. With a J-beta primer mix and a sample-barcoded 5' primer, a second PCR ran about 7 to 11 cycles. TCRdb reprocessed the 5' RACE reads with MiXCR, giving one entry per CDR3 protein. In the table there are around 820,000 distinct CDR3 sequences, around a quarter of which are singletons. This same sample was also taken into another study, of T cells of mothers and their children.

The specimen sequenced was blood. These receptors were taken from a boy younger than 18 in good health.

The chain recombines TRBV19 with TRBJ2-1; 11 bases align to TRBD1. CDR1 and CDR2 (germline): LNHDA, SQIVND (reference sequence). The V and J ends lost 6 bases and 8 bases, in that order; junction bases with no gene match: 3. The CDR3 covers 13 residues. This CDR3 reads CASSRDRGDEQFF. The CDR3 nucleotides read TGTGCCAGTAGCCGGGACAGGGGGGATGAGCAGTTCTTC.

This chain joins TRBV6-6 and TRBJ2-1; D gene ambiguous. The DNA end lines up better with TRBJ2-7; the J call may be wrong. Germline lookup yields CDR1 MNHNY and CDR2 SVGAGI (reference sequence). The CDR3 is 14 residues long. CDR3 DNA sequence: TGTGCCAGCAGTTACGGTCCGCAGTCCTACGAGCAGTACTTC. As protein: CASSYGPQSYEQYF.

The V gene is TRBV28, the J gene TRBJ1-3, with 9 bases identical to TRBD1. CDR1 is MDHEN and CDR2 is SYDVKM in the germline V gene. The length of the CDR3 is 14 residues. V trimming: 6 bases; J trimming: 6 bases; junction bases outside the gene matches: 6. This CDR3 is CASSGTGRENTIYF. CDR3 sequence (DNA): TGTGCCAGCAGCGGGACAGGGAGGGAAAACACCATATATTTT.

This clonotype was observed at least ten times. V is TRBV29-1 and J is TRBJ2-1; D is perhaps TRBD1 (6 bases). CDR1 is SQVTM and CDR2 is ANQGSEA in the germline V gene. V lost 3 bases to trimming and J lost 8 bases, with 11 bases between them. This CDR3 has 12 residues. In nucleotides, the CDR3 is TGCAGCGTTGAGCGGACAGTCCATGAGCAGTTCTTC. This encodes CSVERTVHEQFF.

This clonotype was seen a handful of times. The chain combines TRBV7-2 with TRBJ2-5; no definite D call. The CDR3 is made up of 15 amino acids. V gave up 5 bases and J gave up 4 bases, with 17 bases separating them. Germline V gives CDR1 SGHTA, CDR2 FQGNSA. CDR3 nucleotides: TGTGCCAGCAGCCAAAGGGTTTATCTCCGAGAGACCCAGTACTTC. It yields the protein CASSQRVYLRETQYF.

Concerning this clonotype itself: Given the absence of the conserved phenylalanine or tryptophan at the CDR3 end, a read error is likely. The chain joins TRBV29-1 to TRBJ2-7; D remains ambiguous. Germline V gene lookup returns CDR1 SQVTM and CDR2 ANQGSEA. Trimming removed 7 bases at V and 5 bases at J, with 9 bases between. This CDR3 has 10 residues. CDR3 region: CSGGNNEQYS. The CDR3 DNA is TGCAGCGGGGGTAATAACGAGCAGTACTCC.

This clonotype was observed a few times. The V call is TRBV28, the J call TRBJ2-7; no reliable D call. V dropped 3 bases and J dropped 0 bases, with 21 bases sitting between them. CDR1 and CDR2 from the germline V gene are MDHEN and SYDVKM. The CDR3 is 18 residues long. As DNA, the CDR3 is TGTGCCAGCAGTTTTTCCTATCTCAGGCTGCCCAGCTCCTACGAGCAGTACTTC. Encoded protein: CASSFSYLRLPSSYEQYF.

This clonotype was counted only a few times. V gene TRBV5-1 combines with J gene TRBJ2-5, with no clear D. Between the trimmed V and J ends, which lost 4 bases and 0 bases, there was a span of 10 bases. This CDR3 spans 14 amino acids. Germline lookup yields CDR1 SGHRS and CDR2 YFSETQ. The CDR3 spells CASSQLTYQETQYF. The CDR3 DNA sequence: TGCGCCAGCAGCCAACTCACGTACCAAGAGACCCAGTACTTC.

This chain links TRBV19 with TRBJ2-5; 8 positions match TRBD2. The V gene end was trimmed by 7 bases and the J gene end by 4 bases; junction bases not matched to a gene: 17. The germline V gene encodes CDR1 LNHDA and CDR2 SQIVND (reference sequence). The CDR3 has 17 amino acids. In nucleotides, the CDR3 is TGTGCCAGTAAGAGGAGAGCGGGAGCGTCATTCCGAGAGACCCAGTACTTC. Amino acid sequence: CASKRRAGASFRETQYF.

This chain uses TRBV4-3 with TRBJ2-7; D is unclear. This CDR3 spans 15 amino acids. Trimming shortened V by 0 bases and J by 2 bases, and 11 bases separated the two germline ends. From germline, CDR1 is LGHNA and CDR2 YSLEER. CDR3: CASSQELSTTYEQYF. The DNA for the CDR3 is TGCGCCAGCAGCCAAGAGTTAAGCACGACCTACGAGCAGTACTTC.

The V call is TRBV5-1, the J call TRBJ2-7; either TRBD1 or TRBD2 may supply D (5 bases each). This CDR3 has 18 amino acids. V shed 2 bases and J shed 4 bases, with 25 bases lying between them. Germline V gene data show CDR1 as SGHRS and CDR2 as YFSETQ. Here the CDR3 DNA reads TGCGCCAGCAGCTTCGGGTCCCGGGACGACAGAATTGGGTACGAGCAGTACTTC. Residues: CASSFGSRDDRIGYEQYF.

This chain connects TRBV10-3 to TRBJ2-3; D is perhaps TRBD2 (6 bases). CDR1 and CDR2 (germline): ENHRY, SYGVKD. V was clipped by 3 bases and J by 1 base, with 17 bases between them. The CDR3 totals 17 residues. In nucleotides, the CDR3 is TGTGCCATCAGTGAACCCATGGGGAGGACGGGCACAGATACGCAGTATTTT. It encodes CAISEPMGRTGTDTQYF.

This clonotype was found a few times. The chain links TRBV5-5 to TRBJ1-1, with unresolved D. CDR1 and CDR2 (germline): SGHKS, YYEKEE (reference sequence). The germline V and J ends were trimmed by 4 bases and 2 bases, with 6 bases remaining between them. CDR3 length equals 12 residues. The chain's CDR3 is CASSGSNTEAFF. The DNA for the CDR3 is TGTGCCAGCAGCGGCAGTAACACTGAAGCTTTCTTT.

This clonotype was recorded a few times. V is TRBV28 and J is TRBJ2-3; TRBD2 agrees at 11 bases. The ends lost 0 bases at V and 3 bases at J; junction bases unmatched: 2. The CDR3 has 16 residues. From germline, CDR1 is MDHEN and CDR2 SYDVKM. DNA of the CDR3: TGTGCCAGCAGTTTATGGACTAGCGGGATGACAGATACGCAGTATTTT. Protein sequence: CASSLWTSGMTDTQYF.

V usage is TRBV20-1 and J usage is TRBJ2-7; unclear D gene. The CDR3 runs 11 residues. V was pared by 3 bases and J by 4 bases, with 7 bases between. In germline, CDR1 is DFQATT, CDR2 SNEGSKA (reference sequence). As DNA, the CDR3 is TGCAGTGCTAGTTCGGAATACGAGCAGTACTTC. As protein: CSASSEYEQYF.

The gene calls are TRBV6-5 and TRBJ2-5; 11 bases fit TRBD2. The better agreement between TRBJ2-1 and the DNA end casts doubt on the J call. In germline, CDR1 is MNHEY, CDR2 SVGAGI. The CDR3 totals 15 residues. The DNA for the CDR3 is TGTGCCAGCAATTCACTAGCGGGAGTAGTAAATGAGCAGTTCTTC. This gives the protein CASNSLAGVVNEQFF.

The chain joins TRBV20-1 to TRBJ1-2, with a weak D call TRBD1 (5 bases). The CDR3 sequence is 15 residues long. Germline values: CDR1 DFQATT, CDR2 SNEGSKA (reference sequence). The V and J ends lost 3 bases and 7 bases respectively, with 21 bases between them. In DNA form, the CDR3 reads TGCAGTGCTAGGGGGGGTTTGATCGTCTCTCCTGGCTACACCTTC. Translating gives CSARGGLIVSPGYTF.

A few counts support this clonotype. This sequence joins TRBV20-1 and TRBJ1-2; possibly TRBD1 for D (6 bases). This CDR3 comprises 16 residues. CDR1 DFQATT and CDR2 SNEGSKA come from the germline V gene (reference sequence). Trimming cost V 2 bases and J 4 bases, with 20 bases left between them. The DNA for the CDR3 is TGCAGTGCTAGACGTGGGGGCAGGGTAGTCCCCTATGGCTACACCTTC. Its protein is CSARRGGRVVPYGYTF.

This clonotype showed up just a few times. This CDR3 is missing its conserved last phenylalanine or tryptophan, likely due to a read error. The chain couples TRBV20-1 to TRBJ1-5; D perhaps matches TRBD1 (6 bases). The CDR3 runs to 12 residues. Trimming shortened V by 4 bases and J by 6 bases, and 10 bases separated the two germline ends. Germline CDR1 is DFQATT and CDR2 is SNEGSKA (reference sequence). CDR3 loop: CSAKAGVQPQHY. The CDR3 DNA is TGCAGTGCTAAGGCAGGGGTTCAGCCCCAGCATTAT.

The V call is TRBV20-1, the J call TRBJ2-7; 7 bases agree with TRBD1. V gave up 7 bases and J gave up 4 bases; unmatched junction bases: 10. Germline CDR1 reads DFQATT; CDR2 reads SNEGSKA (reference sequence). The CDR3 runs to 13 residues. The DNA for the CDR3 is TGCAGTGTTCCTCCTCCACAGGGGTACGAGCAGTACTTC. Translation: CSVPPPQGYEQYF.

In this sample, this clonotype turned up a few times. The rearrangement uses TRBV27 and TRBJ2-3; TRBD2 matches at 14 bases. This CDR3 is 18 amino acids long. V lost 5 bases and J lost 4; bases outside the gene matches: 11. CDR1 and CDR2 from the germline V gene are MNHEY and SMNVEV (reference sequence). CDR3 amino acids: CASSPTSGRATSADTQYF. The CDR3 nucleotides are TGTGCCAGCAGTCCGACTAGCGGGAGGGCCACGTCGGCAGATACGCAGTATTTT.

This clonotype was recorded a few times. V is TRBV12-3 or TRBV12-4 and J is TRBJ1-1; the D is unclear. This CDR3 comprises 13 residues. DNA for the CDR3: TGTGCAATCCATCGGCAACTGAACACTGAAGCTTTCTTT. As protein: CAIHRQLNTEAFF.

This clonotype has just a few counts. The chain carries TRBV27 and TRBJ2-2, with TRBD2 matching 8 bases. The V gene's germline CDR1 is MNHEY and CDR2 SMNVEV (reference sequence). The V and J ends lost 4 bases and 4 bases, in that order; junction bases with no gene match: 5. This CDR3 is built from 15 residues. This CDR3 is CASSSRGVATGELFF. The DNA of the CDR3 is TGTGCCAGCAGTTCGCGGGGGGTGGCCACCGGGGAGCTGTTTTTT.